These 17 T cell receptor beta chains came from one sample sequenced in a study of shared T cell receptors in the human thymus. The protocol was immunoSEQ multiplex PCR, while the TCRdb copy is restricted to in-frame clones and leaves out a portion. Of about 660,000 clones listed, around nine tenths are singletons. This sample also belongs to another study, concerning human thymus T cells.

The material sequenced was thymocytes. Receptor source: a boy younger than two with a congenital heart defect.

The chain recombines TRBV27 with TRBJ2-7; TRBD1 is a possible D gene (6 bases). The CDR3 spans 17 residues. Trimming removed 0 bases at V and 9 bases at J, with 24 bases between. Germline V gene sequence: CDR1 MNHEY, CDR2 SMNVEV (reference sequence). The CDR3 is CASSLSMAGAGYRGQYF. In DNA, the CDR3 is TGTGCCAGCAGTTTATCGATGGCAGGGGCTGGATATCGCGGGCAGTACTTC.

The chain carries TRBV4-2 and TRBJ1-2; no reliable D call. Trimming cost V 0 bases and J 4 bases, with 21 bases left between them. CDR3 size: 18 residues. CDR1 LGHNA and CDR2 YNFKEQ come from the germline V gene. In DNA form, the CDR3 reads TGTGCCAGCAGCCAAGATTATGGGAGGATCGGGGTGCTCTATGGCTACACCTTC. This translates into CASSQDYGRIGVLYGYTF.

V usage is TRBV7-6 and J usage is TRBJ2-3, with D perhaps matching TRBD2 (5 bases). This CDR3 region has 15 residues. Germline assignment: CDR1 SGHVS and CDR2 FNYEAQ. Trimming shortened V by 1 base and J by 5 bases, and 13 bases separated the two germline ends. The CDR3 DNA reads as TGTGCCAGCAGCTTAGTAGATGGGAGTGGAGATACGCAGTATTTT. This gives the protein CASSLVDGSGDTQYF.

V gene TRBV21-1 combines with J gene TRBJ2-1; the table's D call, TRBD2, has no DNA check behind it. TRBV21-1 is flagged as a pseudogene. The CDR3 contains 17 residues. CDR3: CASSKDPSAGGLNEQFF. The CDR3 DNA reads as TGTGCCAGCAGCAAAGACCCCTCGGCGGGAGGGCTCAATGAGCAGTTCTTC.

The CDR3 is CASSQEAGGVYNEQFF. The CDR3 bases are TGTGCCAGCAGCCAAGAGGCCGGGGGGGTGTACAATGAGCAGTTCTTC. This chain joins TRBV4-2 and TRBJ2-1, with 8 bases lining up with TRBD2. The CDR3 spans 16 residues. Germline values: CDR1 LGHNA, CDR2 YNFKEQ. V shed 0 bases and J 4 bases; nucleotides not matched to a gene: 5.

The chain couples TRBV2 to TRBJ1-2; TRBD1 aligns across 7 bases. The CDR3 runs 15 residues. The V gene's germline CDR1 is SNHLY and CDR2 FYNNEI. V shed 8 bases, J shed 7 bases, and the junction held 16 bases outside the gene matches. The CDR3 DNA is TGTGCCAGCGGGATTGACGAAAGTTACAGGGGTGGCTACACCTTC. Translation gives CASGIDESYRGGYTF. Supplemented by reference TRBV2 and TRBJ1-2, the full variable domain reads EPEVTQTPSHQVTQMGQEVILRCVPISNHLYFYWYRQILGQKVEFLVSFYNNEISEKSEIFDDQFSVERPDGSNFTLKIRSTKLEDSAMYFCASGIDESYRGGYTFGSGTRLTVV.

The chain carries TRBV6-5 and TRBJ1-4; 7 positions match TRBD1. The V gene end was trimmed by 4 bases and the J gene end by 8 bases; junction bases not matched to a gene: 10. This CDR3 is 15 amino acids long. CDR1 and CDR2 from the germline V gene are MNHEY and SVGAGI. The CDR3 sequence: CASSSTEGAEEKLFF. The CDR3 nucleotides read TGTGCCAGCAGTTCCACTGAGGGGGCGGAAGAAAAACTGTTTTTT.

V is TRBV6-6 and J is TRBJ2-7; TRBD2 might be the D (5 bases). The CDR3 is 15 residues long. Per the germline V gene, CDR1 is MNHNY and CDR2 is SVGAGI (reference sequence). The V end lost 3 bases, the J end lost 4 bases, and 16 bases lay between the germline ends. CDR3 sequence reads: CASSYRLDSNYEQYF. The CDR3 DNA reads TGTGCCAGCAGTTATCGACTGGACTCAAATTACGAGCAGTACTTC.

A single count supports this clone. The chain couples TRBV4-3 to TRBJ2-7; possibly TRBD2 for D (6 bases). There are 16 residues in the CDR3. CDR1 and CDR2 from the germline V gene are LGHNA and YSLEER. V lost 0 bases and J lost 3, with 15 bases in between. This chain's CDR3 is CASSQDSGGSGYEQYF. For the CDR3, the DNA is TGCGCCAGCAGCCAAGATTCAGGAGGGAGCGGCTACGAGCAGTACTTC.

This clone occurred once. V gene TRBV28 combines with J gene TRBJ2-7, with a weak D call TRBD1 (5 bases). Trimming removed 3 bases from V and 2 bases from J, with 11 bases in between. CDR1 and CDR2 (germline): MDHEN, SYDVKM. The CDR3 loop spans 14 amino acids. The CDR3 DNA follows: TGTGCCAGCAGTTTCTTACAGGTCCCCTACGAGCAGTACTTC. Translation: CASSFLQVPYEQYF.

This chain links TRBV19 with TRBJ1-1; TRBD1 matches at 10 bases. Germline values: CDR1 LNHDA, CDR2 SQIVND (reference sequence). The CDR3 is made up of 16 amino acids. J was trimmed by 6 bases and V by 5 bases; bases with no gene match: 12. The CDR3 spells CASSEDRGIRGAEAFF. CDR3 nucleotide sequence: TGTGCCAGTAGTGAGGACAGGGGGATACGTGGCGCTGAAGCTTTCTTT.

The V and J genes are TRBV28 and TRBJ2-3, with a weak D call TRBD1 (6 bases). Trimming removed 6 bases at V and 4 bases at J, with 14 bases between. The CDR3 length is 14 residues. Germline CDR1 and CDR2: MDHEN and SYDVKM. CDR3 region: CASRLNRESDTQYF. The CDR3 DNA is TGTGCCAGCAGGCTGAACAGGGAGTCAGATACGCAGTATTTT.

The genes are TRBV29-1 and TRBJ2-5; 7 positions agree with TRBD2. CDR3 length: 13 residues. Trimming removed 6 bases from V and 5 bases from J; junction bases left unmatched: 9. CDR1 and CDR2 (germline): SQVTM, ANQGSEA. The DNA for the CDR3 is TGCAGCGTCCCAGGCGGGGGTTGGGAGACCCAGTACTTC. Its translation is CSVPGGGWETQYF.

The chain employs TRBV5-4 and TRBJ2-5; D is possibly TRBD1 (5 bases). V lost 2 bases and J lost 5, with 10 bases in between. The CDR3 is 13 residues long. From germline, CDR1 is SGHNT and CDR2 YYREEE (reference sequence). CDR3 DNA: TGTGCCAGCAGCTTACAAGCAGGGGAGACCCAGTACTTC. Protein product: CASSLQAGETQYF.

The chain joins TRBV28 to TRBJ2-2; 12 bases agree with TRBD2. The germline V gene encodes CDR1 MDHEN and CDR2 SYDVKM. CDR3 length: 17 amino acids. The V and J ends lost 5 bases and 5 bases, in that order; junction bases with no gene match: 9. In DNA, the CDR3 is TGTGCCAGCAGTCCCCCCGGGACTAGCGGGTTGACCGGGGAGCTGTTTTTT. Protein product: CASSPPGTSGLTGELFF.

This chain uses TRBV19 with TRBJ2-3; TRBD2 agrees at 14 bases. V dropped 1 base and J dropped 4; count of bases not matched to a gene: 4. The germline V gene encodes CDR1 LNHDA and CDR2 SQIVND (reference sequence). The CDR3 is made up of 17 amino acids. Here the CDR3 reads CASSIATSGRDADTQYF. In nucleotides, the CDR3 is TGTGCCAGTAGTATAGCGACTAGCGGGAGGGATGCAGATACGCAGTATTTT.

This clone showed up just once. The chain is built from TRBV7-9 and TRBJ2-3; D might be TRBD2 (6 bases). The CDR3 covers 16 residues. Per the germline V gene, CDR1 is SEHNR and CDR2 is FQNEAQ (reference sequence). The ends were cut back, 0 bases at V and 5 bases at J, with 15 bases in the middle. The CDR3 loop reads CASSLAESPAGDTQYF. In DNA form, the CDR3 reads TGTGCCAGCAGCTTAGCGGAGAGCCCAGCGGGAGATACGCAGTATTTT.